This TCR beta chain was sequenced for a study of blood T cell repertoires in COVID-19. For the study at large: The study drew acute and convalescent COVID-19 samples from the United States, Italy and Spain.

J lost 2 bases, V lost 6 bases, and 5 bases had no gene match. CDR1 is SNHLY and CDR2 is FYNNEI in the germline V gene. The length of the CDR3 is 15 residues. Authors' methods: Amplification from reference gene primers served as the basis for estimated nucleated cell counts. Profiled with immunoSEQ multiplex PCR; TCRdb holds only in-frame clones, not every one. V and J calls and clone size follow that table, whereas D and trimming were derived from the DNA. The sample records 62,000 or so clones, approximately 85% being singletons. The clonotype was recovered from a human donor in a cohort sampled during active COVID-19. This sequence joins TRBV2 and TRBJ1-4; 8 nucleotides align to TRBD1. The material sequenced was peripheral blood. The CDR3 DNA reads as TGTGCCAGCAGGGACAGGGTGGCGACTAATGAAAAACTGTTTTTT. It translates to CASRDRVATNEKLFF.